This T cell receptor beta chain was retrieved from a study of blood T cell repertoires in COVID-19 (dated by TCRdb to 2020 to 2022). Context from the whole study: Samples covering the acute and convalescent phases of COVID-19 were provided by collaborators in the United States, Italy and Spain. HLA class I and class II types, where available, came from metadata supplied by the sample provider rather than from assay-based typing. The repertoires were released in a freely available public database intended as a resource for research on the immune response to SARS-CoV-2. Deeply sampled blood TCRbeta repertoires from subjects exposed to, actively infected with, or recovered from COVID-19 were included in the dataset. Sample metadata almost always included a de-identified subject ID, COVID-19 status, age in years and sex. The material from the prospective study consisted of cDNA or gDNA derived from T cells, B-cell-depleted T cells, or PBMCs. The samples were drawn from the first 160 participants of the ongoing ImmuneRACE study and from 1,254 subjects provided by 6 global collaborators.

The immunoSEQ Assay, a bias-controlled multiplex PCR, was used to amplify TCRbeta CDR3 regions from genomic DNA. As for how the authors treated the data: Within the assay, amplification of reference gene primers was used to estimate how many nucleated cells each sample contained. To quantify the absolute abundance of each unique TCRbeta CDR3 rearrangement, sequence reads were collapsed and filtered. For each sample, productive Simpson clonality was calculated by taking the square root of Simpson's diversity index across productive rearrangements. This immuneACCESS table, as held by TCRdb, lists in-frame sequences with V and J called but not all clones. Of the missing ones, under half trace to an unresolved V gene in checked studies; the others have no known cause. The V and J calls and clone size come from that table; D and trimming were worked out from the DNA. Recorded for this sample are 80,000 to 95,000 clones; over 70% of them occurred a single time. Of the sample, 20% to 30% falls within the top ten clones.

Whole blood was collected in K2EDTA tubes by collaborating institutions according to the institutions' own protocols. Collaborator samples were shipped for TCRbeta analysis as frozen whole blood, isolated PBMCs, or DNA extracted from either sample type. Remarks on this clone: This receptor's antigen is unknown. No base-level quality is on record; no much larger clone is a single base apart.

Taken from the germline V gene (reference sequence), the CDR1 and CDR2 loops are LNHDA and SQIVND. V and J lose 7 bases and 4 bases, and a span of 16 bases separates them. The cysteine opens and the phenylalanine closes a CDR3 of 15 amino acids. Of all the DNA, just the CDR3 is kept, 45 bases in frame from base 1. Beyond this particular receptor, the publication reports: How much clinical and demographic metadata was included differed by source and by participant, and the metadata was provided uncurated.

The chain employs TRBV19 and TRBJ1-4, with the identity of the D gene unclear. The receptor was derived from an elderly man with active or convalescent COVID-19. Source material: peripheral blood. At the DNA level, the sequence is TGTGCCAGTACCACCCCCAGGAGGAGTAATGAAAAACTGTTTTTT. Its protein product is CASTTPRRSNEKLFF.